This TCR beta chain emerged from a study of control samples from healthy donors and cancer patients. Libraries were prepared by immunoSEQ multiplex PCR; TCRdb keeps only in-frame clonotypes and omits some of them. The sample includes about 120,000 clones, approximately 87% of them seen just once. Losses at the gene ends were 5 bases for V and 6 bases for J; bases not matched to a gene: 5. The germline CDR1 and CDR2 sequences are SGHTA and FQGNSA. The CDR3 runs 13 residues. Sequencing was done on a sample of blood. The chain joins TRBV7-2 to TRBJ2-3; 7 positions match TRBD1. The TCR comes from a man aged 30 to 45 in good health. Here the CDR3 DNA reads TGTGCCAGCAGCCAGCACAGGGGTGATACGCAGTATTTT. This gives the protein CASSQHRGDTQYF.